These T cell receptor beta chains were read from a single sample in a study of T cells in Graves' hyperthyroidism and ophthalmopathy. TCRdb called the multiplex PCR reads again in MiXCR, with one record for every CDR3 protein. The data show 600,000 or so distinct CDR3 sequences, 12% to 15% seen once. The specimen was blood. Source of these receptors: a woman between 18 and 30 years old with Graves' ophthalmopathy. CDR3s include the opening cysteine and the closing phenylalanine or tryptophan. The D gene is left open where the match is weak. Clone size is not always given. Where it is, it says once, few, many or a class for expanded clones.

j_call clone_size v_call d_call cdr3_aa cdr3_nt
TRBJ2-2 few TRBV10-3 - CAISDGELFF TGTGCCATCAGCGACGGGGAGCTGTTTTTT
TRBJ2-2 many TRBV28 - CASSRRGAGTGELFF TGTGCCAGCAGTCGCCGGGGGGCGGGCACCGGGGAGCTGTTTTTT
TRBJ2-7 many TRBV6-1 TRBD2 CASRTSGNSYEQYF TGTGCCAGCAGAACTAGCGGTAACTCCTACGAGCAGTACTTC
TRBJ2-7 many TRBV30 TRBD2 CAWSAGLAGVEQYF TGTGCCTGGAGTGCTGGTCTAGCGGGAGTTGAGCAGTACTTC
TRBJ1-3 many TRBV2 TRBD1 CASSATGGFSGNTIYF TGTGCCAGCAGTGCCACAGGGGGCTTCTCTGGAAACACCATATATTTT
TRBJ2-7 - TRBV6-2/TRBV6-3 TRBD2 CASSDGRAHEQYF TGTGCCAGCAGTGACGGGAGGGCCCACGAGCAGTACTTC
TRBJ2-1 many TRBV20-1 - CSARDFRSYNEQFF TGCAGTGCAAGGGACTTCCGCTCCTACAATGAGCAGTTCTTC
TRBJ2-2 - TRBV11-2 - CASSLTLGTGELFF TGTGCCAGCAGCTTAACCCTTGGAACCGGGGAGCTGTTTTTT
TRBJ2-7 many TRBV7-9 - CASSLLLRGWRGPSYEQYF TGTGCCAGCAGCTTACTCTTGCGAGGATGGCGGGGCCCTTCCTACGAGCAGTACTTC
TRBJ2-3 many TRBV30 TRBD2 CAWQPTSDTDTQYF TGTGCCTGGCAACCGACTAGCGATACAGATACGCAGTATTTT
TRBJ2-3 many TRBV30 - CAWSPLGADTQYF TGTGCCTGGAGTCCCCTAGGGGCAGATACGCAGTATTTT
TRBJ2-5 few TRBV5-1 - CASSLAPGGSGNQETQYF TGCGCCAGCAGCTTGGCGCCAGGGGGTAGCGGGAACCAAGAGACCCAGTACTTC
TRBJ2-1 many TRBV20-1 TRBD2 CSARDLVAGAYNEQFF TGCAGTGCTAGAGATCTTGTAGCGGGAGCTTACAATGAGCAGTTCTTC
TRBJ2-5 many TRBV30 - CAWSLGRWYQETQYF TGTGCCTGGAGTCTTGGACGTTGGTACCAAGAGACCCAGTACTTC
TRBJ2-7 few TRBV9 TRBD2 CASSVGLAGARMDEQYF TGTGCCAGCAGCGTAGGACTAGCGGGAGCACGGATGGACGAGCAGTACTTC